The clone carrying this TCR beta chain appeared once. This CDR3 contains 15 residues. CDR1 is SGHTA, CDR2 FQGNSA, per germline. The trim removed 3 bases at V and 6 bases at J, leaving 5 bases unmatched. The data originate from a study of T cell responses to AZD1222 COVID-19 vaccine. Generated by immunoSEQ multiplex PCR, the TCRdb table keeps only in-frame clones and is missing some. The sample has approximately 150,000 clones, roughly nine tenths seen once; the top ten hold around 0.99%. The TCR comes from an adult who received the AZD1222 COVID-19 vaccine. The rearrangement links TRBV7-2 to TRBJ1-6, with 7 nucleotides matching TRBD1. The sample here was peripheral blood, taken 28 days after the second AZD1222 dose. As DNA, the CDR3 is TGTGCCAGCAGCTTCGTAGGGGGCGTTAATTCACCCCTCCACTTT. It specifies CASSFVGGVNSPLHF.